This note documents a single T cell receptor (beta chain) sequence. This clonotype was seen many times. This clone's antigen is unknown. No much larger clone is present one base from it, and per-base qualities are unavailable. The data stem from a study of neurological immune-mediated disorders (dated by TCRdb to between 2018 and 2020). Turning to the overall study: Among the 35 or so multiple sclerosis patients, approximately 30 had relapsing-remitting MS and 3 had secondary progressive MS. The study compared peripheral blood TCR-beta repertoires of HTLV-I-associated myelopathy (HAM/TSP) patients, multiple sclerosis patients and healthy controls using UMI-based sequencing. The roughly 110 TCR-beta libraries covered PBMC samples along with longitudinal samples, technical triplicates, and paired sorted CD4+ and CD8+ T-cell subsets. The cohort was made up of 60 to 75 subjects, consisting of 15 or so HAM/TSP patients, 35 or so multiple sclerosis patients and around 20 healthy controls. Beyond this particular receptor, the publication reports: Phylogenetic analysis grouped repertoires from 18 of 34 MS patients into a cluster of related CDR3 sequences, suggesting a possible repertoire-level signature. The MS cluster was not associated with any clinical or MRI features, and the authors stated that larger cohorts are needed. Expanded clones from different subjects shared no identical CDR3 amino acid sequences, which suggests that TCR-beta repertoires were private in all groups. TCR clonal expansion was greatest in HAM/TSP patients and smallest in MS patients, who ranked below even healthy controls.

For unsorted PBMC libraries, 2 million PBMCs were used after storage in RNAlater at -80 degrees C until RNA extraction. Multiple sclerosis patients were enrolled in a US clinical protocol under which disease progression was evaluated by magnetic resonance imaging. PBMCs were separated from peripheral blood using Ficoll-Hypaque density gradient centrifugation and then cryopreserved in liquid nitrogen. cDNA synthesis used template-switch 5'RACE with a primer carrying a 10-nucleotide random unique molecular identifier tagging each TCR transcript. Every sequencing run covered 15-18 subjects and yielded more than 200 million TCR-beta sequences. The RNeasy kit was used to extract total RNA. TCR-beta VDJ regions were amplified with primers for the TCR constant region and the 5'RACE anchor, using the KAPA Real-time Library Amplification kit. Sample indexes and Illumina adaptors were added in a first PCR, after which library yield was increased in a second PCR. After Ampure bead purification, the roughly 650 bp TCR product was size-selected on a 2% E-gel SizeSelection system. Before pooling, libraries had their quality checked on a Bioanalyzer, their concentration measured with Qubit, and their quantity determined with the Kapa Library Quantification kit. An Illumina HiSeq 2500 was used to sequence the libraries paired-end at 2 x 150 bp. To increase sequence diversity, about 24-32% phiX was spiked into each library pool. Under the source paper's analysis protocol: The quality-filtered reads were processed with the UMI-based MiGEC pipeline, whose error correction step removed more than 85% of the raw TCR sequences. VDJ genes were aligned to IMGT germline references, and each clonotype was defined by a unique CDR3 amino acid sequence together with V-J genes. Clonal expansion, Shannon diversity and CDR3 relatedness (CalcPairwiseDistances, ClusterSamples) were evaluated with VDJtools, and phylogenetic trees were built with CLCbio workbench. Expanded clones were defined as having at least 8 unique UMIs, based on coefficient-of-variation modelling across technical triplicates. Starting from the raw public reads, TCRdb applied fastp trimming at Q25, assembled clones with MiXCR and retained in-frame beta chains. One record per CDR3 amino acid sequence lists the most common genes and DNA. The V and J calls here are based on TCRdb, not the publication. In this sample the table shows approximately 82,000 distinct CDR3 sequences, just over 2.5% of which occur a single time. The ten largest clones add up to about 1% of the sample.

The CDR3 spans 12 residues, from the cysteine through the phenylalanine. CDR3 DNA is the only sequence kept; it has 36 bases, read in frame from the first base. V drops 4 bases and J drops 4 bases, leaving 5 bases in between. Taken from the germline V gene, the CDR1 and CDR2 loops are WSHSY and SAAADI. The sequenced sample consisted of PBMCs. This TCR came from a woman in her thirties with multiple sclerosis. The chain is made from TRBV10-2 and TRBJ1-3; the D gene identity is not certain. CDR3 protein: CASSVAGNTIYF. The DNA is TGCGCCAGCAGTGTAGCCGGAAACACCATATATTTT.